This TCR beta chain was captured by sequencing in a study of yellow fever vaccine responses in identical twins. V shed 3 bases and J 8 bases; nucleotides not matched to a gene: 11. Germline V lookup: CDR1 SQVTM, CDR2 ANQGSEA. The CDR3 covers 16 residues. TCRdb re-derived calls from the RT-PCR reads in MiXCR, one entry per CDR3 protein. The sample holds about 6,000 distinct CDR3 sequences, over 50% seen once. Study-wide results and caveats: On the reported evidence, twins' vaccine T cell responses seemed partly convergent and partly personalized.

With respect to this clonotype: Its specificity is unknown.

The chain links TRBV29-1 to TRBJ2-1; 12 bases agree with TRBD2. This material consisted of T cells from blood (PBMCs), unsorted or a sorted subset (not recorded which), taken before or after yellow fever vaccination (not recorded which). The sequence was obtained from a woman aged 18-29 years who received the yellow fever vaccine. The CDR3 region has the DNA TGCAGCGTTGAGAACGACCCTAGCGGGAGGGCCGATGAGCAGTTCTTC. The encoded protein is CSVENDPSGRADEQFF.